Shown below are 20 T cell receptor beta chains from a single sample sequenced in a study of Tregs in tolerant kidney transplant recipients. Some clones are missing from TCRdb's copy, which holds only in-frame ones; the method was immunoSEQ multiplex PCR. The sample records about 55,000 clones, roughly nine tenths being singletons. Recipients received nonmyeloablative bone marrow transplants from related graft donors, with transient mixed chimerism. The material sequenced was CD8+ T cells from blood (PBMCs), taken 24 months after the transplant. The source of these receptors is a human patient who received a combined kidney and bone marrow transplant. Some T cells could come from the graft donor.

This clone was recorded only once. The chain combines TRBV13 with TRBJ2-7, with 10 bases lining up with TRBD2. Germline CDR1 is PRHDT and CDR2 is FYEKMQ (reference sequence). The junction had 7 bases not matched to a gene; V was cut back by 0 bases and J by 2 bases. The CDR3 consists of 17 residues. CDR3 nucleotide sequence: TGTGCCAGCAGCTTAGGGCCACTAGCGGGGTCGACCTACGAGCAGTACTTC. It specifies CASSLGPLAGSTYEQYF.

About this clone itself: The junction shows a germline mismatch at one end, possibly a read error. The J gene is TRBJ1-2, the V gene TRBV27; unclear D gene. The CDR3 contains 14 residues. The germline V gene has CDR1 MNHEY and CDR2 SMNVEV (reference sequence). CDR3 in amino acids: CASSPYHRATSYSF. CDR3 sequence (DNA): TGTGCCAGCAGTCCCTACCACCGAGCCACCTCCTACTCCTTC.

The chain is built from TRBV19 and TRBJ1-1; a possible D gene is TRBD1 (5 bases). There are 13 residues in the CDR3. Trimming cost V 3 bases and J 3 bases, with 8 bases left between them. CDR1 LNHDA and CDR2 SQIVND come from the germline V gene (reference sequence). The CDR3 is CASSMGGYTEAFF. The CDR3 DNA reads TGTGCCAGTAGTATGGGGGGGTACACTGAAGCTTTCTTT.

CDR3 sequence reads: CASSGQGNTEAFF. CDR3 in DNA: TGTGCCAGCAGTGGTCAGGGGAACACTGAAGCTTTCTTT. The chain couples TRBV6-5 to TRBJ1-1; D perhaps matches TRBD1 (5 bases). CDR3 size: 13 residues. V was pared by 5 bases and J by 1 base, with 8 bases between. Germline CDR1 reads MNHEY; CDR2 reads SVGAGI.

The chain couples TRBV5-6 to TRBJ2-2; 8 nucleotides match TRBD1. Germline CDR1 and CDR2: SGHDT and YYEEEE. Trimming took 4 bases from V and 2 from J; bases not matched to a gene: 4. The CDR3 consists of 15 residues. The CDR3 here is CASSMTGVNTGELFF. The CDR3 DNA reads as TGTGCCAGCAGCATGACAGGGGTCAACACCGGGGAGCTGTTTTTT.

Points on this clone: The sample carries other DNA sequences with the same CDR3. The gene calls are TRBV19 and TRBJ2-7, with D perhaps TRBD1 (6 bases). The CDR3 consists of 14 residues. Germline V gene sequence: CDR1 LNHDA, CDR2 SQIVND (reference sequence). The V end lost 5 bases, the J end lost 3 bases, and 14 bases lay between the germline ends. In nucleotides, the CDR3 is TGTGCCAGTAGTCCCCGACAGGATGGCTACGAGCAGTACTTC. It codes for CASSPRQDGYEQYF.

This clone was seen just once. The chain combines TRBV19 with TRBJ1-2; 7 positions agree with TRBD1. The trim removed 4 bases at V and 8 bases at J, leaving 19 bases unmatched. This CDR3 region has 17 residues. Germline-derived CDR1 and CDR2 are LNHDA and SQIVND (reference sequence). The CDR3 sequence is CASSTDRVLALLGGYTF. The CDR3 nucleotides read TGTGCCAGTAGTACCGACAGGGTTCTCGCCTTGTTAGGGGGCTACACCTTC.

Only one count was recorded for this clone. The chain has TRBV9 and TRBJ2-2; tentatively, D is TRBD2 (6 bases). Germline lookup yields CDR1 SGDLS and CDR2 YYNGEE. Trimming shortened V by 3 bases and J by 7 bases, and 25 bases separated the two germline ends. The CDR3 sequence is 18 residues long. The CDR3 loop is CASSAPGDQKNTFGELFF. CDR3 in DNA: TGTGCCAGCAGCGCACCGGGAGACCAAAAAAATACCTTCGGGGAGCTGTTTTTT.

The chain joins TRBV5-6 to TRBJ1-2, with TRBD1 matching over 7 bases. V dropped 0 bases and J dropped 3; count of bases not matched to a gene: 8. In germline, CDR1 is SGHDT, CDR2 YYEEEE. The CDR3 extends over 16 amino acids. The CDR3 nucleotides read TGTGCCAGCAGCTTGGCCGCGGAGGGGGCCCACTATGGCTACACCTTC. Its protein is CASSLAAEGAHYGYTF.

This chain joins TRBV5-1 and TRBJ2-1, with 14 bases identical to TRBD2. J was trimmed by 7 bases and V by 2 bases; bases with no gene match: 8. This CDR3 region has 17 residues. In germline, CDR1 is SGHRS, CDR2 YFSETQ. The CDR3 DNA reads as TGCGCCAGCAGCTTACGACTAGCGGGGGGGTTCGGAAATGAGCAGTTCTTC. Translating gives CASSLRLAGGFGNEQFF.

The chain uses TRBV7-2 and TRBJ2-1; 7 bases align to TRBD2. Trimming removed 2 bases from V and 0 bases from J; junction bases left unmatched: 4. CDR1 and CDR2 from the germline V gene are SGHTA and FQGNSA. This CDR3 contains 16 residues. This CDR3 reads CASSLRGRGSYNEQFF. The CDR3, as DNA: TGTGCCAGCAGCTTACGAGGGAGGGGCTCCTACAATGAGCAGTTCTTC.

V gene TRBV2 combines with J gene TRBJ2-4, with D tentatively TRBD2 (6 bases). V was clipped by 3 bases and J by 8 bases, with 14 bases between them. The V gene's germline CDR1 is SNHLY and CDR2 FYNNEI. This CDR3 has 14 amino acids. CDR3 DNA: TGTGCCAGCAGTGACCCGACTAGACGAGACATTCAGTACTTC. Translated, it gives CASSDPTRRDIQYF.

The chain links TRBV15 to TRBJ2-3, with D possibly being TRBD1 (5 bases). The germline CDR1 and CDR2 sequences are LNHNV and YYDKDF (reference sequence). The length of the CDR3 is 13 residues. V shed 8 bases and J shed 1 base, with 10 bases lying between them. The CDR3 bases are TGTGCCACCGAGGTACAGGGCACAGATACGCAGTATTTT. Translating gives CATEVQGTDTQYF.

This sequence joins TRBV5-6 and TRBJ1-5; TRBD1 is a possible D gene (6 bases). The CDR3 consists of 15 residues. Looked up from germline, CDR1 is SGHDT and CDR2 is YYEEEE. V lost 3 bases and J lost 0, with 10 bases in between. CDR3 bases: TGTGCCAGCAGCTCCACAGGGTATAGCAATCAGCCCCAGCATTTT. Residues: CASSSTGYSNQPQHF.

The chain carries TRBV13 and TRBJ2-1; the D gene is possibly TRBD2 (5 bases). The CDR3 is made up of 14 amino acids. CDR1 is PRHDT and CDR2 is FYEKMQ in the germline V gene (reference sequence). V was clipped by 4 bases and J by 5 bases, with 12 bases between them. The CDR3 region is CASSSSIEDNEQFF. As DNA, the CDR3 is TGTGCCAGCAGCTCTAGCATCGAGGACAATGAGCAGTTCTTC. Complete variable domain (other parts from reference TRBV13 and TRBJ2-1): AAGVIQSPRHLIKEKRETATLKCYPIPRHDTVYWYQQGPGQDPQFLISFYEKMQSDKGSIPDRFSAQQFSDYHSELNMSSLELGDSALYFCASSSSIEDNEQFFGPGTRLTVL.

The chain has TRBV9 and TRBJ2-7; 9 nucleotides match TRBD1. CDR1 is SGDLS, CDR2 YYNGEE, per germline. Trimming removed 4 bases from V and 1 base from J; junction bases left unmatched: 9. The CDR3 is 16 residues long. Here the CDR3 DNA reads TGTGCCAGCAGCCCCTTGGGGGACAGGGTATCCTACGAGCAGTACTTC. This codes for CASSPLGDRVSYEQYF. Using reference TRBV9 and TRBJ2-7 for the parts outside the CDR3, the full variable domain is DSGVTQTPKHLITATGQRVTLRCSPRSGDLSVYWYQQSLDQGLQFLIQYYNGEERAKGNILERFSAQQFPDLHSELNLSSLELGDSALYFCASSPLGDRVSYEQYFGPGTRLTVT.

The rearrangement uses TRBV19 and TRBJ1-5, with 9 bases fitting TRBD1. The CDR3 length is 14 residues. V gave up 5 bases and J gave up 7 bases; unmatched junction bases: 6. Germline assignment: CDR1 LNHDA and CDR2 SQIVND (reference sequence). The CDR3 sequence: CASSPGTGFQPQHF. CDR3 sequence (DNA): TGTGCCAGTAGTCCTGGGACAGGGTTCCAGCCCCAGCATTTT.

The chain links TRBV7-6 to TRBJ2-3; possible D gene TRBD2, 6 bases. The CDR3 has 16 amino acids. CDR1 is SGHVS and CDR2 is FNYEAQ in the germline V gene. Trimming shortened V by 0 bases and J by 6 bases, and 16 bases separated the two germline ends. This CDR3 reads CASSLAQAGHRDTQYF. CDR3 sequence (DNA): TGTGCCAGCAGCTTAGCTCAAGCGGGCCACAGGGATACGCAGTATTTT.

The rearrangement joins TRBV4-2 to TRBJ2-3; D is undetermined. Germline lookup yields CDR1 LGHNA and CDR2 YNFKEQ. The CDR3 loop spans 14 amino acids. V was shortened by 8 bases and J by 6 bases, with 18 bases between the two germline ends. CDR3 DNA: TGTGCCAGCCGACTCGACCAGACCCTCGATACGCAGTATTTT. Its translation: CASRLDQTLDTQYF.

In nucleotides, the CDR3 is TGTGCCAGCAGCTTAGGCGGGGGGGCTAAAGAGCAGTACTTC. Translation: CASSLGGGAKEQYF. The chain is built from TRBV7-9 and TRBJ2-5, with TRBD2 identical over 9 bases. Germline V gene data show CDR1 as SEHNR and CDR2 as FQNEAQ (reference sequence). V was clipped by 1 base and J by 11 bases; unmatched bases: 8. This CDR3 contains 14 residues.